This entry concerns a single TCR beta chain. Antigen specificity is unknown. The data were obtained in a study of T cell responses to AZD1222 COVID-19 vaccine. Findings of the study overall: Spike-specific TCR depth and breadth grew after two AZD1222 doses. Among those given AZD1222, only 6 or 7 were seropositive at baseline. Spike regions recognized by vaccine-associated CD4 TCRs spanned the protein, led by 160-218 and 743-854.

It was second doses at about 4 or about 12 weeks that were pooled. The table came from immunoSEQ multiplex PCR; TCRdb's copy has only in-frame clones and leaves some out. Here the sample spans 160,000 or so clones, approximately 87% being singletons. Here the sequenced sample was peripheral blood, taken 28 days after the second AZD1222 dose. The origin of this receptor is an adult who received the AZD1222 COVID-19 vaccine.

CDR3 region: CASRDIYGYTF. CDR3 DNA sequence: TGTGCCAGTAGGGACATCTATGGCTACACCTTC. The gene calls are TRBV19 and TRBJ1-2, with D tentatively TRBD1 (5 bases). The CDR3 consists of 11 residues. Germline loops: CDR1 LNHDA, CDR2 SQIVND (reference sequence). The V end lost 6 bases, the J end lost 4 bases, and 6 bases lay between the germline ends.